This T cell receptor (beta chain) is drawn from a study of T cells in tuberculosis. The CDR3 covers 16 residues. J lost 0 bases, V lost 4 bases, and 7 bases had no gene match. Germline CDR1 is SGHRS and CDR2 is YFSETQ. Thawed, overnight-rested PBMC were stained with GMM-loaded CD1B tetramer, viability dye and anti-CD3, then sorted. CD1B tetramers were loaded with Rhodococcus equi-derived C32 glucose monomycolate. Sequencing of TCR-alpha and TCR-beta chains was unpaired. The protocol was immunoSEQ multiplex PCR, while the TCRdb copy is restricted to in-frame clones and leaves out a portion. The sample shows approximately 59,000 clones, around 81% of them seen only once.

The sequencing input was CD1b-GMM tetramer-negative cells sorted from PBMCs. The source is an adult woman with latent tuberculosis. The rearrangement uses TRBV5-1 and TRBJ2-7, with 10 bases identical to TRBD1. CDR3 sequence (DNA): TGCGCCAGCAGCCGGGACAGGGGTGGGAGCTCCTACGAGCAGTACTTC. Its translation: CASSRDRGGSSYEQYF.